Below are 18 T cell receptor beta chains sequenced from a single sample in a study of blood T cell repertoires in COVID-19. Produced via immunoSEQ multiplex PCR; TCRdb's table is partial and in-frame only. There are roughly 150,000 clones in the sample; approximately 78% occur only once, and more than 5% lies in the top ten. Sequences were obtained from PBMCs or T cells enriched from blood (not recorded which). The receptors were gathered from a woman in her 50s who had recovered from COVID-19.

Regarding this clone: Its ends do not fully match the called genes, so a read error is possible. The V and J genes are TRBV27 and TRBJ1-1, with a tentative D call TRBD1 (6 bases). Germline assignment: CDR1 MNHEY and CDR2 SMNVEV (reference sequence). The length of the CDR3 is 13 residues. The CDR3 DNA follows: TGTGCCAGCAGTCCCCAGGGGAACATTGAAGCTTTCTTT. The encoded protein is CASSPQGNIEAFF.

The chain employs TRBV27 and TRBJ1-4; 8 bases are shared with TRBD1. The germline V gene has CDR1 MNHEY and CDR2 SMNVEV (reference sequence). The J segment lost 8 bases and the V segment lost 6 bases, leaving 8 bases of the junction unmatched. The CDR3 length is 14 residues. In nucleotides, the CDR3 is TGTGCCAGCAGCGACCAGGGGGCGGGAGAAAAACTGTTTTTT. Residues: CASSDQGAGEKLFF.

The rearrangement links TRBV14 to TRBJ1-6; D is ambiguous. This CDR3 has 16 residues. Germline V gives CDR1 SGHDN, CDR2 FVKESK. Deletions cut 2 bases from V and 0 bases from J, with 8 bases between. The CDR3 reads CASSQNSNSYNSPLHF. CDR3 nucleotide sequence: TGTGCCAGCAGCCAAAACAGCAACTCCTATAATTCACCCCTCCACTTT. Full variable domain (outside the CDR3, taken from reference TRBV14 and TRBJ1-6): EAGVTQFPSHSVIEKGQTVTLRCDPISGHDNLYWYRRVMGKEIKFLLHFVKESKQDESGMPNNRFLAERTGGTYSTLKVQPAELEDSGVYFCASSQNSNSYNSPLHFGNGTRLTVT.

V gene TRBV7-9 combines with J gene TRBJ2-7, with 8 bases fitting TRBD1. The germline V gene has CDR1 SEHNR and CDR2 FQNEAQ (reference sequence). V shed 5 bases, J shed 6 bases, and the junction held 12 bases outside the gene matches. This CDR3 is 15 amino acids long. The DNA for the CDR3 is TGTGCCAGCAGCCCTAGACAGGGGCCGGCTCCCGAGCAGTACTTC. Its translation: CASSPRQGPAPEQYF.

This clone was seen only once. V gene TRBV5-1 combines with J gene TRBJ1-1, with 7 bases that match TRBD1. This CDR3 contains 15 residues. With V trimmed by 1 base and J by 3 bases, 6 bases remained unmatched. Germline V gives CDR1 SGHRS, CDR2 YFSETQ. Here the CDR3 reads CASSLRPGTDTEAFF. The CDR3 bases are TGCGCCAGCAGCTTGAGGCCGGGGACAGACACTGAAGCTTTCTTT. Drawing the rest from reference TRBV5-1 and TRBJ1-1, the complete variable domain is KAGVTQTPRYLIKTRGQQVTLSCSPISGHRSVSWYQQTPGQGLQFLFEYFSETQRNKGNFPGRFSGRQFSNSRSEMNVSTLELGDSALYLCASSLRPGTDTEAFFGQGTRLTVV.

A few counts support this clone. The V call is TRBV2, the J call TRBJ2-5, with a weak D call TRBD1 (5 bases). Trimming cost V 7 bases and J 5 bases, with 11 bases left between them. CDR1 and CDR2 from the germline V gene are SNHLY and FYNNEI. This CDR3 is built from 12 residues. The CDR3 loop is CASKGSRETQYF. The CDR3 coding sequence is TGTGCCAGCAAGGGGTCGCGGGAGACCCAGTACTTC.

In DNA, the CDR3 is TGTGCCAGCTCACCCAGCGCCGGGACAGGGTATGGCTACACCTTC. Translated, it gives CASSPSAGTGYGYTF. The rearrangement links TRBV18 to TRBJ1-2; TRBD1 matches at 9 bases. The CDR3 consists of 15 residues. V lost 3 bases and J lost 5; bases outside the gene matches: 7. The germline V gene has CDR1 KGHSH and CDR2 LQKENI.

The chain links TRBV11-2 to TRBJ1-2, with 10 nucleotides matching TRBD1. CDR3 length: 13 residues. CDR1 is SGHAT, CDR2 FQNNGV, per germline. With V trimmed by 1 base and J by 8 bases, 1 base remained unmatched. CDR3 sequence reads: CASSLAGQGGYTF. The CDR3 nucleotides read TGTGCCAGCAGCTTAGCGGGACAGGGGGGCTACACCTTC.

This clone was counted a single time. This chain joins TRBV5-1 and TRBJ2-7, with 13 nucleotides matching TRBD2. This CDR3 region has 16 residues. Looked up from germline, CDR1 is SGHRS and CDR2 is YFSETQ. The V gene end was trimmed by 4 bases and the J gene end by 7 bases; junction bases not matched to a gene: 11. CDR3 loop: CASSPGLAGRFDEQYV. The DNA for the CDR3 is TGCGCCAGCAGCCCGGGACTAGCGGGGAGGTTTGATGAGCAGTACGTC.

The chain recombines TRBV12-3 or TRBV12-4 with TRBJ1-2; D unresolved. V lost 6 bases to trimming and J lost 4 bases, with 12 bases between them. This CDR3 is built from 13 residues. Here the CDR3 DNA reads TGTGCCAGCAGCAGCCAGGTCTCCTATGGCTACACCTTC. Amino acid sequence: CASSSQVSYGYTF.

V usage is TRBV7-9 and J usage is TRBJ2-5; TRBD1 agrees at 7 bases. J lost 2 bases, V lost 2 bases, and 8 bases had no gene match. The germline V gene has CDR1 SEHNR and CDR2 FQNEAQ (reference sequence). The CDR3 is 16 residues long. This CDR3 is CASSLPPGTAQETQYF. CDR3 DNA: TGTGCCAGCAGCTTACCCCCGGGGACAGCACAAGAGACCCAGTACTTC.

This clone occurred once. The V gene is TRBV6-5, the J gene TRBJ2-1; 12 bases map to TRBD2. This CDR3 is 15 amino acids long. V was pared by 6 bases and J by 5 bases, with 5 bases of the junction left unmatched. CDR1 MNHEY and CDR2 SVGAGI come from the germline V gene. The CDR3 DNA reads as TGTGCCAGCAGCCTCCTAGCGGGGGGGAACAATGAGCAGTTCTTC. Translated: CASSLLAGGNNEQFF.

The chain is built from TRBV9 and TRBJ1-6; TRBD1 aligns across 10 bases. J was trimmed by 7 bases and V by 0 bases; bases with no gene match: 1. CDR1 is SGDLS and CDR2 is YYNGEE in the germline V gene. The length of the CDR3 is 15 residues. The CDR3 DNA reads TGTGCCAGCAGCGTAGGGGGACAGGGGAATTCACCCCTCCACTTT. Translation: CASSVGGQGNSPLHF.

This chain joins TRBV19 and TRBJ1-5, with TRBD1 identical over 8 bases. The V gene end was trimmed by 4 bases and the J gene end by 2 bases; junction bases not matched to a gene: 10. Looked up from germline, CDR1 is LNHDA and CDR2 is SQIVND (reference sequence). The CDR3 sequence is 17 residues long. The CDR3 is CASSSRSGQGGNQPQHF. In DNA form, the CDR3 reads TGTGCCAGTAGTAGCCGATCCGGACAGGGAGGCAATCAGCCCCAGCATTTT.

This clone was detected a few times. The junction shows a germline mismatch at one end, possibly a read error. This sequence joins TRBV20-1 and TRBJ1-4, with D perhaps TRBD1 (5 bases). Germline CDR1 and CDR2: DFQATT and SNEGSKA (reference sequence). The CDR3 is made up of 10 amino acids. The CDR3 region has the DNA TGCAGTGCTAGTTTCTTCGGGGGGGGATTT. This sequence encodes CSASFFGGGF.

The gene calls are TRBV5-4 and TRBJ2-3; 7 nucleotides match TRBD1. Germline V lookup: CDR1 SGHNT, CDR2 YYREEE (reference sequence). Unmatched junction bases numbered 8, after V lost 4 bases and J lost 0 bases. This CDR3 contains 16 residues. The CDR3, as DNA: TGTGCCAGCAGCCTTTACCGGGACAGAAGCACAGATACGCAGTATTTT. It is translated as CASSLYRDRSTDTQYF. The full variable domain, its missing parts supplied by reference TRBV5-4 and TRBJ2-3, is ETGVTQSPTHLIKTRGQQVTLRCSSQSGHNTVSWYQQALGQGPQFIFQYYREEENGRGNFPPRFSGLQFPNYSSELNVNALELDDSALYLCASSLYRDRSTDTQYFGPGTRLTVL.

J is TRBJ1-2 and V is TRBV24-1; D unresolved. The germline CDR1 and CDR2 sequences are KGHDR and SFDVKD. The CDR3 is made up of 13 amino acids. Trimming pared 3 bases from V and 8 bases from J, leaving 12 bases between. CDR3 residues: CATSDETAEGYTF. The DNA of the CDR3 is TGTGCCACCAGTGATGAAACGGCGGAAGGCTACACCTTC.

The chain recombines TRBV28 with TRBJ1-2; TRBD1 matches 8 bases. Germline loops: CDR1 MDHEN, CDR2 SYDVKM. V dropped 5 bases and J dropped 7; count of bases not matched to a gene: 3. The length of the CDR3 is 12 residues. The CDR3 DNA reads as TGTGCCAGCAGTCGACAGGGGAGTGGCTACACCTTC. It specifies CASSRQGSGYTF.